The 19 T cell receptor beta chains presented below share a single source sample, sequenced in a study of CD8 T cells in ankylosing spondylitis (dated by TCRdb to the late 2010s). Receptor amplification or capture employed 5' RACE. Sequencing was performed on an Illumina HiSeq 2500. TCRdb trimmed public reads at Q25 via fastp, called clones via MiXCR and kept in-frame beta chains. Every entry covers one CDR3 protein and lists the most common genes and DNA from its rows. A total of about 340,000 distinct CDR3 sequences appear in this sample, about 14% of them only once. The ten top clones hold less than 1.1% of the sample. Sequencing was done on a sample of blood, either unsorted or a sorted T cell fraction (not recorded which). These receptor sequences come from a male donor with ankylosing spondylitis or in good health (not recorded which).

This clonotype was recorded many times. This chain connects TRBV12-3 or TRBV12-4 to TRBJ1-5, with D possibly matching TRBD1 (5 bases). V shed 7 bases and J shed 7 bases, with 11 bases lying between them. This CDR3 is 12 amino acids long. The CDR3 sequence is CASTQGVQPQHF. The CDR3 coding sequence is TGTGCCAGCACTCAGGGTGTACAGCCCCAGCATTTT.

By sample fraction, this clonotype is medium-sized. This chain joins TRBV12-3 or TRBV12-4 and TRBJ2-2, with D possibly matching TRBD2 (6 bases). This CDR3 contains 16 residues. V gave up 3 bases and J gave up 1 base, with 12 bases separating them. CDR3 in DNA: TGTGCCAGCAGTTTTCGTCCCGGGGGGAACACCGGGGAGCTGTTTTTT. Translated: CASSFRPGGNTGELFF.

The CDR3 loop is CASSLLAHPPDGYTF. CDR3 bases: TGCGCCAGCAGCTTGCTGGCTCACCCGCCGGATGGCTACACCTTC. The chain recombines TRBV5-1 with TRBJ1-2; no clear D. The CDR3 is 15 amino acids. V dropped 1 base and J dropped 6 bases, with 16 bases sitting between them. The germline V gene encodes CDR1 SGHRS and CDR2 YFSETQ.

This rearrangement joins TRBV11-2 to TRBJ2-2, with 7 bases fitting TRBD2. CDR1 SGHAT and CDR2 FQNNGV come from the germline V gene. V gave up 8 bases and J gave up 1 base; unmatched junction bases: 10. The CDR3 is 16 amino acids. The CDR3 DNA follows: TGTGCCAGCCGACCGGGGTCGGGGGGGAACACCGGGGAGCTGTTTTTT. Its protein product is CASRPGSGGNTGELFF.

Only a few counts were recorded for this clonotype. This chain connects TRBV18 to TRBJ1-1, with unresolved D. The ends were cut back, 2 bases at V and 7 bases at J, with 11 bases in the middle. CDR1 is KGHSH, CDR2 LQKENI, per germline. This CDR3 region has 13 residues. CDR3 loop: CASSPNAVGEAFF. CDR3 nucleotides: TGTGCCAGCTCACCAAATGCAGTCGGTGAAGCTTTCTTT. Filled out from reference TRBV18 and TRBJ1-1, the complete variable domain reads NAGVMQNPRHLVRRRGQEARLRCSPMKGHSHVYWYRQLPEEGLKFMVYLQKENIIDESGMPKERFSAEFPKEGPSILRIQQVVRGDSAAYFCASSPNAVGEAFFGQGTRLTVV.

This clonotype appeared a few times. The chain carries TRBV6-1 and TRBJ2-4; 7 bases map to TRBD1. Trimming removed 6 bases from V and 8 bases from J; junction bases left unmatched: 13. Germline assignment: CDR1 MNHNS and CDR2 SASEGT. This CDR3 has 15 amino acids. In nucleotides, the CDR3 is TGTGCCAGCAGCCTACAGGGGAGCCAAAAATACATTCAGTACTTC. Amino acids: CASSLQGSQKYIQYF.

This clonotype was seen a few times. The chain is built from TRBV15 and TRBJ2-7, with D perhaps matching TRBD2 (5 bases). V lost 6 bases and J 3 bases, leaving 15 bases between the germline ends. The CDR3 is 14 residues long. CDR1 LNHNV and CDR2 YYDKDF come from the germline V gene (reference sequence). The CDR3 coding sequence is TGTGCCACCAGTGACTATAGCGTATACTACGAGCAGTACTTC. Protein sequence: CATSDYSVYYEQYF.

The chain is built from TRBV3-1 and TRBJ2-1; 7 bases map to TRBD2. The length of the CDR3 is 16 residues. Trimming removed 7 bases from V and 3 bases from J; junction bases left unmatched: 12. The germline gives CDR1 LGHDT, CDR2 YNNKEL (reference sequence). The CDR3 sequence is CASTPEVAGDYNEQFF. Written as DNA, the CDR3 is TGTGCCAGCACCCCAGAGGTGGCGGGGGACTACAATGAGCAGTTCTTC.

The CDR3: CSVAGGAHYYEQYF. For the CDR3, the DNA is TGCAGCGTTGCGGGGGGGGCCCACTACTACGAGCAGTACTTC. This chain connects TRBV29-1 to TRBJ2-7; TRBD2 aligns across 8 bases. CDR1 is SQVTM, CDR2 ANQGSEA, per germline. Unmatched junction bases numbered 8, after V lost 4 bases and J lost 3 bases. This CDR3 region has 14 residues.

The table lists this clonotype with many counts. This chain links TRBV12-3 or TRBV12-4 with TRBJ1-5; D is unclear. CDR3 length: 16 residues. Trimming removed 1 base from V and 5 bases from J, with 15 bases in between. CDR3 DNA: TGTGCCAGCAGTTTAGAAACCCAAGGAAAGGATCAGCCCCAGCATTTT. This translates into CASSLETQGKDQPQHF.

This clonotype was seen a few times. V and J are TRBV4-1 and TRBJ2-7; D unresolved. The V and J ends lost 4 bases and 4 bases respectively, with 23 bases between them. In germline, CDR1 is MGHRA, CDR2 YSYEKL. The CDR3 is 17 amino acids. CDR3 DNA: TGCGCCAGCAGCCGTAATCTAATTTCTGGGTTTGAGTACGAGCAGTACTTC. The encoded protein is CASSRNLISGFEYEQYF.

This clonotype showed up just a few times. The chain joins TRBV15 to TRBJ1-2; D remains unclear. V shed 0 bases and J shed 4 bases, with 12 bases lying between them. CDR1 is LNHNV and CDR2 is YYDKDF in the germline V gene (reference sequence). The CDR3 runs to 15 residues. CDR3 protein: CATSRDIGVFYGYTF. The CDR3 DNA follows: TGTGCCACCAGCAGAGATATCGGGGTTTTCTATGGCTACACCTTC.

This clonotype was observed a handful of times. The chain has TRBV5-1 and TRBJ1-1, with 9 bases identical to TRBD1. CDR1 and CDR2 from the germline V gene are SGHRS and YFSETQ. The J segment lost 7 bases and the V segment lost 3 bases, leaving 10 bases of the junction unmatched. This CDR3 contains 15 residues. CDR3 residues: CASSSGSGTGSEAFF. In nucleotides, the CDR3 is TGCGCCAGCAGCTCCGGATCCGGGACAGGGAGTGAAGCTTTCTTT. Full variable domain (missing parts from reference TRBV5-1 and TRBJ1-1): KAGVTQTPRYLIKTRGQQVTLSCSPISGHRSVSWYQQTPGQGLQFLFEYFSETQRNKGNFPGRFSGRQFSNSRSEMNVSTLELGDSALYLCASSSGSGTGSEAFFGQGTRLTVV.

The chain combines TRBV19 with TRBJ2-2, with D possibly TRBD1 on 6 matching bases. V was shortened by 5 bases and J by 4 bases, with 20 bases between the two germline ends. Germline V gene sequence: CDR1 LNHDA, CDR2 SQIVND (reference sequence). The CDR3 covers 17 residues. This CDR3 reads CASSHDRRSPGTGELFF. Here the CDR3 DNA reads TGTGCCAGTAGTCATGACAGGCGATCACCCGGCACCGGGGAGCTGTTTTTT.

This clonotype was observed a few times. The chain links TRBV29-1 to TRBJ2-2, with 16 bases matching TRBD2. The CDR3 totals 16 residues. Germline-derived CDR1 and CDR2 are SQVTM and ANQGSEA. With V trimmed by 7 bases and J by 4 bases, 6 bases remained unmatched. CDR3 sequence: CSAGTSGRAGTGELFF. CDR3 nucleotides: TGCAGCGCCGGGACTAGCGGGAGGGCGGGCACCGGGGAGCTGTTTTTT.

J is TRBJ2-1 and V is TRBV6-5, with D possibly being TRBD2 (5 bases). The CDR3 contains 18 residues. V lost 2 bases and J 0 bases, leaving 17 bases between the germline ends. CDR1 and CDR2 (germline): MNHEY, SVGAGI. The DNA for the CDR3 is TGTGCCAGCAGTTACAAACCCCCACGCGGGTCCTCCTACAATGAGCAGTTCTTC. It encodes CASSYKPPRGSSYNEQFF.

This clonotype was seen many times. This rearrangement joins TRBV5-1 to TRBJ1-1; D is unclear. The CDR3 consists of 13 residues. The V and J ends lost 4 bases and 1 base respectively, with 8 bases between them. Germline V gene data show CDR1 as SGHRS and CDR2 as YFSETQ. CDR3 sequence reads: CASSGLGNTEAFF. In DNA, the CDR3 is TGCGCCAGCAGCGGACTAGGGAACACTGAAGCTTTCTTT.

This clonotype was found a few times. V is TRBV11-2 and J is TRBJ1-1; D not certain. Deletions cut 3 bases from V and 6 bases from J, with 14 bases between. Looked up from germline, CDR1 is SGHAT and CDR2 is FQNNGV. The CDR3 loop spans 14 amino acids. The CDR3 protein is CASSFDKGTAEAFF. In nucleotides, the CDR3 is TGTGCCAGCAGCTTTGATAAGGGTACGGCTGAAGCTTTCTTT.

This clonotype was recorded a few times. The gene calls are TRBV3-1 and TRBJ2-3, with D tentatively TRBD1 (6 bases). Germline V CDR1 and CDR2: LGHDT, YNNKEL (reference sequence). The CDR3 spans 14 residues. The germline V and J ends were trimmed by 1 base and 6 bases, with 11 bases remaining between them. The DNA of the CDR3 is TGTGCCAGCAGCCAAGGTATAAGGGGGGATACGCAGTATTTT. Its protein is CASSQGIRGDTQYF.